Presented here are 17 T cell receptor beta chains from one specimen sequenced in a study of T-cell memory formation after mild COVID-19. A single record per CDR3 protein comes from TCRdb applying MiXCR to the 5' RACE reads. The data show 150,000 to 200,000 distinct CDR3 sequences, approximately 18% seen once. Material for sequencing was PBMCs or a T cell subset sorted from them (not recorded which). The receptors here all came from a man aged 18-30 years who had mild COVID-19 (a few samples of this study predate the infection). Cell type and time point are not known.

V gene TRBV20-1 combines with J gene TRBJ1-1; 8 nucleotides agree with TRBD1. Germline V gene sequence: CDR1 DFQATT, CDR2 SNEGSKA (reference sequence). J was trimmed by 0 bases and V by 6 bases; bases with no gene match: 3. This CDR3 has 13 residues. The CDR3, as DNA: TGCAGTGCGGTGGACAGGGTGAACACTGAAGCTTTCTTT. Translated: CSAVDRVNTEAFF.

This clonotype was seen more than once but under ten times. This CDR3 is CASSLTGTLNNEQFF. CDR3 sequence (DNA): TGCGCCAGCAGCCTAACCGGGACACTCAACAATGAGCAGTTCTTC. The chain uses TRBV5-1 and TRBJ2-1; possibly TRBD1 for D (6 bases). This CDR3 is built from 15 residues. Germline assignment: CDR1 SGHRS and CDR2 YFSETQ. V was trimmed by 4 bases and J by 5 bases, leaving 16 bases between them.

This sequence joins TRBV2 and TRBJ2-3; no reliable D call. The CDR3 totals 12 residues. The germline V gene encodes CDR1 SNHLY and CDR2 FYNNEI. Trimming removed 1 base at V and 11 bases at J, with 10 bases between. The CDR3 region is CASSEEGWGQYF. The DNA for the CDR3 is TGTGCCAGCAGTGAAGAAGGGTGGGGGCAGTATTTT.

The sample holds a few counts of this clonotype. V gene TRBV7-2 combines with J gene TRBJ1-5, with TRBD1 matching over 7 bases. The junction had 0 bases not matched to a gene; V was cut back by 1 base and J by 6 bases. The CDR3 has 13 amino acids. Germline CDR1 SGHTA, CDR2 FQGNSA. In nucleotides, the CDR3 is TGTGCCAGCAGCTTAGGACAGGGTCAGCCCCAGCATTTT. Translation: CASSLGQGQPQHF. Filled out from reference TRBV7-2 and TRBJ1-5, the complete variable domain reads GAGVSQSPSNKVTEKGKDVELRCDPISGHTALYWYRQSLGQGLEFLIYFQGNSAPDKSGLPSDRFSAERTGGSVSTLTIQRTQQEDSAVYLCASSLGQGQPQHFGDGTRLSIL.

This clonotype was detected a few times. The chain links TRBV5-5 to TRBJ2-7; D is unresolved. This CDR3 has 12 amino acids. Germline V gene sequence: CDR1 SGHKS, CDR2 YYEKEE (reference sequence). Trimming pared 3 bases from V and 4 bases from J, leaving 8 bases between. The CDR3 bases are TGTGCCAGCAGCTCTTACGAGTACGAGCAGTACTTC. It codes for CASSSYEYEQYF.

The chain recombines TRBV3-1 with TRBJ2-2; 7 positions match TRBD2. The germline V gene encodes CDR1 LGHDT and CDR2 YNNKEL (reference sequence). Losses at the gene ends were 5 bases for V and 3 bases for J; bases not matched to a gene: 3. The CDR3 has 14 amino acids. The chain's CDR3 is CASSGTTDTGELFF. CDR3 DNA: TGTGCCAGCAGCGGGACTACGGACACCGGGGAGCTGTTTTTT.

The sample holds many counts of this clonotype. The rearrangement uses TRBV7-9 and TRBJ2-2; D is perhaps TRBD1 or TRBD2 (5 bases each). The CDR3 sequence is 14 residues long. The germline gives CDR1 SEHNR, CDR2 FQNEAQ (reference sequence). Trimming shortened V by 5 bases and J by 6 bases, and 13 bases separated the two germline ends. CDR3: CASSPGTSAGELFF. CDR3 nucleotide sequence: TGTGCCAGCAGCCCCGGGACCTCGGCCGGGGAGCTGTTTTTT.

This sequence joins TRBV6-5 and TRBJ2-3, with D perhaps matching TRBD2 (6 bases). The CDR3 has 14 residues. Germline CDR1 reads MNHEY; CDR2 reads SVGAGI. The V end lost 2 bases, the J end lost 1 base, and 7 bases lay between the germline ends. DNA of the CDR3: TGTGCCAGCAGTTACCCGGGGGGCACAGATACGCAGTATTTT. It codes for CASSYPGGTDTQYF.

The chain couples TRBV2 to TRBJ1-2, with 9 bases that match TRBD1. The J segment lost 5 bases and the V segment lost 5 bases, leaving 15 bases of the junction unmatched. Germline-derived CDR1 and CDR2 are SNHLY and FYNNEI. This CDR3 has 17 residues. As DNA, the CDR3 is TGTGCCAGCAGTCCTCGTCCCGGGACAGGGTCGGGATATGGCTACACCTTC. It is translated as CASSPRPGTGSGYGYTF.

The chain employs TRBV29-1 and TRBJ1-4; 8 bases match TRBD1. Germline CDR1 is SQVTM and CDR2 is ANQGSEA. V lost 7 bases, J lost 4 bases, and 5 bases stayed unmatched. The CDR3 extends over 13 amino acids. CDR3 in amino acids: CSGGQGGNEKLFF. In DNA form, the CDR3 reads TGCAGCGGAGGACAGGGTGGTAATGAAAAACTGTTTTTT. The full variable domain, its missing parts supplied by reference TRBV29-1 and TRBJ1-4, is SAVISQKPSRDICQRGTSLTIQCQVDSQVTMMFWYRQQPGQSLTLIATANQGSEATYESGFVIDKFPISRPNLTFSTLTVSNMSPEDSSIYLCSGGQGGNEKLFFGSGTQLSVL.

This clonotype showed up many times. The CDR3 here is CASRAKRQGNADTQYF. The CDR3 bases are TGTGCCAGCAGGGCGAAAAGGCAGGGGAATGCAGATACGCAGTATTTT. This chain uses TRBV7-9 with TRBJ2-3; tentative D call: TRBD1 (6 bases). The CDR3 consists of 16 residues. The ends were cut back, 6 bases at V and 4 bases at J, with 20 bases in the middle. Germline V CDR1 and CDR2: SEHNR, FQNEAQ (reference sequence).

By frequency in the sample, this clonotype is medium-sized (0.01 to 0.1%). The genes are TRBV7-2 and TRBJ2-3; 8 positions match TRBD2. CDR1 and CDR2 (germline): SGHTA, FQGNSA. V shed 5 bases and J 1 base; nucleotides not matched to a gene: 5. The CDR3 consists of 15 residues. The CDR3 sequence is CASSVGLARTDTQYF. For the CDR3, the DNA is TGTGCCAGCAGCGTTGGACTAGCCCGCACAGATACGCAGTATTTT.

The rearrangement joins TRBV3-1 to TRBJ1-2, with D hard to call. The V gene lost 0 bases and the J gene lost 4 bases, with 9 bases spanning the gap. The CDR3 covers 14 residues. Germline lookup yields CDR1 LGHDT and CDR2 YNNKEL (reference sequence). The CDR3: CASSQEGGPYGYTF. CDR3 coding DNA: TGTGCCAGCAGCCAAGAGGGAGGGCCCTATGGCTACACCTTC.

This clonotype has more than one count but fewer than ten. This sequence joins TRBV20-1 and TRBJ1-1; 7 nucleotides agree with TRBD1. J was trimmed by 7 bases and V by 0 bases; bases with no gene match: 11. The CDR3 has 15 residues. Germline V gene lookup returns CDR1 DFQATT and CDR2 SNEGSKA (reference sequence). CDR3 protein: CSARDPARGLDEAFF. The CDR3 DNA sequence: TGCAGTGCTAGAGACCCAGCAAGGGGGCTGGATGAAGCTTTCTTT.

The rearrangement uses TRBV27 and TRBJ2-3; D remains ambiguous. This CDR3 has 17 amino acids. The germline V and J ends were trimmed by 5 bases and 6 bases, with 24 bases remaining between them. In germline, CDR1 is MNHEY, CDR2 SMNVEV (reference sequence). DNA for the CDR3: TGTGCCAGCAGTCCCCGCGAACCCCCGTCTCTGAGGGATACGCAGTATTTT. This sequence encodes CASSPREPPSLRDTQYF.

This clonotype has just a few counts. The chain recombines TRBV10-3 with TRBJ2-5; no clear D. The CDR3 loop spans 15 amino acids. Germline lookup yields CDR1 ENHRY and CDR2 SYGVKD. V gave up 3 bases and J gave up 0 bases, with 11 bases separating them. Written as DNA, the CDR3 is TGTGCCATCAGTGACCGTCGGACGGACCAAGAGACCCAGTACTTC. Its translation is CAISDRRTDQETQYF.

The rearrangement links TRBV9 to TRBJ2-7; D is possibly TRBD1 (5 bases). CDR3 length: 15 residues. The V end was cut by 0 bases, the J end by 4 bases, with 14 bases between. The germline V gene has CDR1 SGDLS and CDR2 YYNGEE. The CDR3 DNA reads TGTGCCAGCAGCGTAGGGTCAGGGTTTCCGTACGAGCAGTACTTC. Protein sequence: CASSVGSGFPYEQYF.